These 23 T cell receptor beta chains were sequenced from one sample in a study of T-cell memory formation after mild COVID-19. TCRdb recomputed calls from the 5' RACE reads with MiXCR, one row per CDR3 protein. The sample shows about half a million distinct CDR3 sequences, around a sixth of them seen only once. Sequencing was carried out using PBMCs or a T cell subset sorted from them (not recorded which). Receptors originate from an adult woman who had mild COVID-19 (a few samples of this study predate the infection). Cell type and time point are not known.

This clonotype was seen only a few times. The J gene is TRBJ2-1, the V gene TRBV7-9; the match to TRBD1 covers 7 bases. The CDR3 totals 16 residues. J was trimmed by 0 bases and V by 2 bases; bases with no gene match: 4. Germline V CDR1 and CDR2: SEHNR, FQNEAQ (reference sequence). This CDR3 is CASSLTGQSSYNEQFF. CDR3 DNA sequence: TGTGCCAGCAGCTTAACGGGACAGAGCTCCTACAATGAGCAGTTCTTC.

This sequence joins TRBV4-1 and TRBJ2-1; D is unclear. The V gene's germline CDR1 is MGHRA and CDR2 YSYEKL. This CDR3 is 13 amino acids long. V was clipped by 1 base and J by 5 bases, with 6 bases between them. The CDR3 DNA reads TGCGCCAGCAGCCAAGCCCCCGACAATGAGCAGTTCTTC. Translation gives CASSQAPDNEQFF.

In this sample, this clonotype turned up a few times. At one boundary the junction diverges from the germline segment, which might be a read error. This chain joins TRBV7-9 and TRBJ2-1; 11 bases map to TRBD2. CDR1 and CDR2 (germline): SEHNR, FQNEAQ (reference sequence). The CDR3 is 16 amino acids. The CDR3 reads CASSIATSGSRNEQFF. CDR3 nucleotide sequence: TGTGCCAGCAGCATAGCAACTAGCGGGAGCCGCAATGAGCAGTTCTTC.

Only a few counts were recorded for this clonotype. The genes are TRBV5-1 and TRBJ2-7; TRBD2 agrees at 7 bases. This CDR3 comprises 15 residues. V lost 3 bases, J lost 4 bases, and 10 bases stayed unmatched. Looked up from germline, CDR1 is SGHRS and CDR2 is YFSETQ. The CDR3 here is CASSSPGLPPYEQYF. For the CDR3, the DNA is TGCGCCAGCAGCTCACCGGGACTACCACCTTACGAGCAGTACTTC.

This clonotype was counted a few times. CDR3 sequence: CASSIFGNTEAFF. DNA of the CDR3: TGTGCCAGTAGTATATTTGGGAACACTGAAGCTTTCTTT. This chain joins TRBV19 and TRBJ1-1; unclear D gene. Trimming removed 2 bases at V and 1 base at J, with 5 bases between. Germline CDR1 reads LNHDA; CDR2 reads SQIVND (reference sequence). This CDR3 is built from 13 residues.

This clonotype was counted between two and nine times. The CDR3 reads CASSRQLFYEQYF. The CDR3 nucleotides read TGTGCCAGCAGCCGACAATTGTTCTACGAGCAGTACTTC. This chain links TRBV7-8 with TRBJ2-7, with D hard to call. CDR1 and CDR2 (germline): SGHVS, FQNEAQ. CDR3 length: 13 amino acids. Trimming removed 5 bases at V and 3 bases at J, with 11 bases between.

This chain uses TRBV19 with TRBJ2-1; 12 nucleotides line up with TRBD2. Losses at the gene ends were 9 bases for V and 7 bases for J; bases not matched to a gene: 4. Germline CDR1 is LNHDA and CDR2 is SQIVND (reference sequence). CDR3 size: 13 residues. The CDR3 region has the DNA TGTGCCAGCCAGACTAGCGGGAGTAATGAGCAGTTCTTC. Protein sequence: CASQTSGSNEQFF.

This clonotype was recorded at least ten times. The rearrangement links TRBV27 to TRBJ2-5; possibly TRBD2 for D (6 bases). The CDR3 length is 13 residues. The V end was cut by 6 bases, the J end by 9 bases, with 17 bases between. Germline CDR1 MNHEY, CDR2 SMNVEV (reference sequence). The CDR3 DNA sequence: TGTGCCAGCAGGGGAGCGGGCCACCGGTCCCAGTACTTC. Protein: CASRGAGHRSQYF.

This clonotype was seen many times. V usage is TRBV15 and J usage is TRBJ2-3, with D unresolved. From germline, CDR1 is LNHNV and CDR2 YYDKDF (reference sequence). The ends were cut back, 0 bases at V and 4 bases at J, with 5 bases in the middle. The CDR3 is made up of 13 amino acids. The CDR3 region has the DNA TGTGCCACCAGCAGAGATCGACCAGATACGCAGTATTTT. The encoded protein is CATSRDRPDTQYF.

This clonotype was counted ten times or more. The chain carries TRBV4-1 and TRBJ2-3; D may match TRBD1 or TRBD2 (6 bases each). V was cut by 0 bases and J by 2 bases, with 15 bases left in between. Germline assignment: CDR1 MGHRA and CDR2 YSYEKL. The CDR3 covers 17 residues. The CDR3 DNA reads TGCGCCAGCAGCCAAGATGGGTTGAGGGGGGACACAGATACGCAGTATTTT. Translation gives CASSQDGLRGDTDTQYF.

This clonotype was detected only a few times. The chain joins TRBV5-1 to TRBJ2-3, with 8 bases identical to TRBD1. The CDR3 has 16 residues. With 0 bases clipped from V and 6 bases from J, the junction kept 9 bases outside the gene matches. The germline V gene encodes CDR1 SGHRS and CDR2 YFSETQ. The DNA for the CDR3 is TGCGCCAGCAGCTTGGGACCGGGACAGGAGCGCGATACGCAGTATTTT. Residues: CASSLGPGQERDTQYF.

The V and J genes are TRBV27 and TRBJ1-1; tentative D call: TRBD1 (5 bases). The V gene lost 4 bases and the J gene lost 8 bases, with 14 bases spanning the gap. Germline V gives CDR1 MNHEY, CDR2 SMNVEV (reference sequence). The CDR3 is made up of 13 amino acids. Here the CDR3 reads CASSWSGGGEAFF. The DNA for the CDR3 is TGTGCCAGCAGTTGGTCCGGGGGGGGAGAAGCTTTCTTT.

Only a few counts were recorded for this clonotype. The V and J genes are TRBV7-8 and TRBJ2-5, with D possibly matching TRBD1 (6 bases). V was trimmed by 4 bases and J by 5 bases, leaving 23 bases between them. Germline CDR1 is SGHVS and CDR2 is FQNEAQ. This CDR3 comprises 17 residues. CDR3 protein: CASSSIRGTLPVETQYF. CDR3 nucleotide sequence: TGTGCCAGCAGCTCCATAAGGGGGACCTTGCCCGTGGAGACCCAGTACTTC.

The genes are TRBV29-1 and TRBJ1-2; TRBD1 matches 7 bases. Per the germline V gene, CDR1 is SQVTM and CDR2 is ANQGSEA. After removal of 7 bases from V and 6 bases from J, the junction contained 14 bases not matched to a gene. The length of the CDR3 is 14 residues. CDR3 DNA sequence: TGCAGCGCTTCCCCGACAGGGATTCTCCATGGCTACACCTTC. Its protein is CSASPTGILHGYTF.

This clonotype was detected only a few times. The chain couples TRBV3-1 to TRBJ2-3; 9 nucleotides align to TRBD2. The CDR3 runs 16 residues. The junction had 6 bases not matched to a gene; V was cut back by 0 bases and J by 5 bases. CDR1 is LGHDT and CDR2 is YNNKEL in the germline V gene (reference sequence). CDR3 region: CASSQEVAGAGDTQYF. Written as DNA, the CDR3 is TGTGCCAGCAGCCAAGAGGTAGCGGGAGCTGGAGATACGCAGTATTTT.

The chain links TRBV12-3 or TRBV12-4 to TRBJ2-3; D is perhaps TRBD1 (6 bases). Trimming removed 5 bases from V and 2 bases from J, with 17 bases in between. The CDR3 has 16 amino acids. This CDR3 reads CASSAYRDKYTDTQYF. In nucleotides, the CDR3 is TGTGCCAGCAGTGCCTACCGGGACAAATACACAGATACGCAGTATTTT.

The gene calls are TRBV4-3 and TRBJ2-1, with D maybe TRBD2 (5 bases). V was clipped by 0 bases and J by 6 bases, with 21 bases between them. Germline loops: CDR1 LGHNA, CDR2 YSLEER. CDR3 size: 18 residues. The DNA for the CDR3 is TGCGCCAGCAGCCAAGAGTATAGGGAGCCCCTGCAGCCCAATGAGCAGTTCTTC. As protein: CASSQEYREPLQPNEQFF.

This chain uses TRBV29-1 with TRBJ2-4, with no clear D. The germline gives CDR1 SQVTM, CDR2 ANQGSEA. CDR3 size: 14 residues. V was clipped by 4 bases and J by 2 bases, with 12 bases between them. The CDR3 sequence is CSVGFGVPKNIQYF. CDR3 in DNA: TGCAGCGTTGGGTTCGGTGTTCCCAAAAACATTCAGTACTTC.

As DNA, the CDR3 is TGTGCCAGCAGCCTTTACGGGCGGGGTTCACCCCTCCACTTT. Translating gives CASSLYGRGSPLHF. The V gene is TRBV7-8, the J gene TRBJ1-6; D uncertain. Germline V lookup: CDR1 SGHVS, CDR2 FQNEAQ. The CDR3 loop spans 14 amino acids. V was clipped by 5 bases and J by 9 bases, with 14 bases between them. Filled out from reference TRBV7-8 and TRBJ1-6, the complete variable domain reads GAGVSQSPRYKVAKRGQDVALRCDPISGHVSLFWYQQALGQGPEFLTYFQNEAQLDKSGLPSDRFFAERPEGSVSTLKIQRTQQEDSAVYLCASSLYGRGSPLHFGNGTRLTVT.

This clonotype came up a few times. This rearrangement joins TRBV5-1 to TRBJ2-5; D may be TRBD2 (5 bases). Looked up from germline, CDR1 is SGHRS and CDR2 is YFSETQ. This CDR3 has 14 amino acids. Between the trimmed V and J ends, which lost 4 bases and 5 bases, there was a span of 15 bases. CDR3 residues: CASSREAVGETQYF. CDR3 coding DNA: TGCGCCAGCAGCAGGGAAGCGGTGGGGGAGACCCAGTACTTC. The variable domain in full, completed from reference TRBV5-1 and TRBJ2-5, reads KAGVTQTPRYLIKTRGQQVTLSCSPISGHRSVSWYQQTPGQGLQFLFEYFSETQRNKGNFPGRFSGRQFSNSRSEMNVSTLELGDSALYLCASSREAVGETQYFGPGTRLLVL.

This clonotype appeared many times. The genes are TRBV14 and TRBJ2-7; possible D gene TRBD1, 6 bases. CDR3 length: 12 amino acids. Per germline, CDR1 SGHDN and CDR2 FVKESK. The V gene lost 3 bases and the J gene lost 6 bases, with 9 bases spanning the gap. CDR3 in DNA: TGTGCCAGCAGCCAGCTACAGGGCGAGCAGTACTTC. Translation: CASSQLQGEQYF.

The V call is TRBV5-1, the J call TRBJ1-1, with TRBD1 as a possible D gene (5 bases). The ends were cut back, 3 bases at V and 5 bases at J, with 11 bases in the middle. The germline V gene has CDR1 SGHRS and CDR2 YFSETQ. The CDR3 is 13 amino acids. CDR3 coding DNA: TGCGCCAGCAGCTCAGCGAGACAGACTGAAGCTTTCTTT. Translated: CASSSARQTEAFF.

This clonotype was counted between two and nine times. The rearrangement uses TRBV6-2 or TRBV6-3 and TRBJ2-3, with 7 positions matching TRBD1. Per the germline V gene, CDR1 is MNHEY and CDR2 is SVGEGT. This CDR3 comprises 15 residues. With V trimmed by 6 bases and J by 5 bases, 11 bases remained unmatched. The CDR3 nucleotides read TGTGCCAGCAGAGACCACGTGACAGGGAAAGATACGCAGTATTTT. It translates to CASRDHVTGKDTQYF.